What follows are 32 T cell receptor beta chains derived from one specimen sequenced in a study of memory CD4+ T cells and cytomegalovirus serostatus. Single viable CD3+CD4+CD8-CD45RO+ cells were sorted as the memory CD4+ T cells. The protocol was immunoSEQ multiplex PCR, while the TCRdb copy is restricted to in-frame clones and leaves out a portion. The sample yields tens of thousands of clones, more than 70% seen once. Sequencing used memory CD4+ T cells from blood. These TCRs come from an adult in good health and CMV-seropositive.

The chain uses TRBV11-2 and TRBJ2-7, with D possibly being TRBD1 (5 bases). From germline, CDR1 is SGHAT and CDR2 FQNNGV. The CDR3 contains 15 residues. V gave up 1 base and J gave up 5 bases, with 15 bases separating them. Here the CDR3 reads CASSLVPLGLHEQYF. Here the CDR3 DNA reads TGTGCCAGCAGCTTAGTCCCCCTGGGGCTCCACGAGCAGTACTTC.

The chain links TRBV28 to TRBJ1-2; 9 nucleotides agree with TRBD1. The CDR3 length is 16 residues. The ends lost 8 bases at V and 6 bases at J; junction bases unmatched: 16. The germline gives CDR1 MDHEN, CDR2 SYDVKM. The CDR3 coding sequence is TGTGCCAGCGGAGTTTCCTCGGGACAGGGTTGGGATGGCTACACCTTC. Residues: CASGVSSGQGWDGYTF.

The rearrangement uses TRBV7-9 and TRBJ2-3; tentatively, D is TRBD2 (6 bases). The CDR3 has 16 amino acids. CDR1 and CDR2 (germline): SEHNR, FQNEAQ (reference sequence). V gave up 5 bases and J gave up 2 bases, with 17 bases separating them. The CDR3, as DNA: TGTGCCAGCAGCCCACTTGTTCGCGGGACCACAGATACGCAGTATTTT. Translated: CASSPLVRGTTDTQYF. The full variable domain, its missing parts supplied by reference TRBV7-9 and TRBJ2-3, is DTGVSQNPRHKITKRGQNVTFRCDPISEHNRLYWYRQTLGQGPEFLTYFQNEAQLEKSRLLSDRFSAERPKGSFSTLEIQRTEQGDSAMYLCASSPLVRGTTDTQYFGPGTRLTVL.

The chain is built from TRBV28 and TRBJ2-2, with D perhaps matching TRBD1 (6 bases). Germline V gene lookup returns CDR1 MDHEN and CDR2 SYDVKM. The CDR3 loop spans 18 amino acids. Trimming took 8 bases from V and 2 from J, leaving 24 bases between them. CDR3 DNA sequence: TGTGCCAGCTCCCAGGACAGCCACACCGACCTCAACACCGGGGAGCTGTTTTTT. Translation gives CASSQDSHTDLNTGELFF.

V usage is TRBV28 and J usage is TRBJ2-7; D ambiguous. Deletions cut 3 bases from V and 4 bases from J, with 7 bases between. Per the germline V gene, CDR1 is MDHEN and CDR2 is SYDVKM. The CDR3 is made up of 12 amino acids. The CDR3 sequence is CASSFQNYEQYF. Here the CDR3 DNA reads TGTGCCAGCAGTTTTCAGAATTACGAGCAGTACTTC.

The rearrangement links TRBV28 to TRBJ1-4; D not certain. This CDR3 is 12 amino acids long. The V end was cut by 6 bases, the J end by 5 bases, with 7 bases between. The germline V gene has CDR1 MDHEN and CDR2 SYDVKM. In nucleotides, the CDR3 is TGTGCCAGCAGACTTCTGAATGAAAAACTGTTTTTT. Translated: CASRLLNEKLFF.

This clone has only one observation. The chain links TRBV7-9 to TRBJ2-1; D is undetermined. Trimming shortened V by 3 bases and J by 0 bases, and 9 bases separated the two germline ends. Germline assignment: CDR1 SEHNR and CDR2 FQNEAQ (reference sequence). The CDR3 runs 15 residues. The CDR3 protein is CASSLSVGSYNEQFF. CDR3 nucleotides: TGTGCCAGCAGCTTGTCAGTGGGCTCCTACAATGAGCAGTTCTTC.

The V call is TRBV6-1, the J call TRBJ1-1; D possibly corresponds to TRBD1 (5 bases). Germline CDR1 MNHNS, CDR2 SASEGT. This CDR3 is 13 amino acids long. V gave up 8 bases and J gave up 4 bases, with 14 bases separating them. This CDR3 is CASSWKRGTEAFF. The CDR3 nucleotides are TGTGCCAGCTCTTGGAAAAGGGGCACTGAAGCTTTCTTT.

The table lists this clone with a count of one. The chain has TRBV7-2 and TRBJ1-4, with D unresolved. The V end lost 1 base, the J end lost 7 bases, and 13 bases lay between the germline ends. The CDR3 loop spans 15 amino acids. Germline V lookup: CDR1 SGHTA, CDR2 FQGNSA. CDR3 sequence reads: CASSLGPATGEKLFF. CDR3 nucleotide sequence: TGTGCCAGCAGCTTAGGTCCGGCGACGGGTGAAAAACTGTTTTTT.

This sequence joins TRBV15 and TRBJ1-5; D is ambiguous. The germline gives CDR1 LNHNV, CDR2 YYDKDF (reference sequence). The CDR3 is made up of 12 amino acids. The V and J ends lost 4 bases and 8 bases respectively, with 9 bases between them. The CDR3 DNA reads TGTGCCACCAGCACGGTTACGGAGCCCCAGCATTTT. It yields the protein CATSTVTEPQHF.

V is TRBV27 and J is TRBJ2-7, with 11 positions matching TRBD2. V gave up 4 bases and J gave up 2 bases; unmatched junction bases: 4. The CDR3 totals 15 residues. Germline assignment: CDR1 MNHEY and CDR2 SMNVEV (reference sequence). CDR3 bases: TGTGCCAGCAGTTCACTAGCGGGGGTGGCCTACGAGCAGTACTTC. Its translation: CASSSLAGVAYEQYF.

V usage is TRBV2 and J usage is TRBJ1-2; D unclear. CDR3 length: 13 residues. Germline V gene data show CDR1 as SNHLY and CDR2 as FYNNEI. Trimming took 4 bases from V and 5 from J, leaving 11 bases between them. The CDR3 spells CASSVVGKYGYTF. DNA for the CDR3: TGTGCCAGCAGTGTTGTCGGGAAGTATGGCTACACCTTC.

The rearrangement joins TRBV29-1 to TRBJ2-7; D may be TRBD2 (5 bases). Germline V gene lookup returns CDR1 SQVTM and CDR2 ANQGSEA. The CDR3 is 11 amino acids. Trimming shortened V by 8 bases and J by 2 bases, and 10 bases separated the two germline ends. CDR3 sequence: CSTGNTYEQYF. The CDR3 bases are TGCAGCACCGGGAATACCTACGAGCAGTACTTC.

CDR3 coding DNA: TGTGCCAGCAGCCAAGATCTTGCCGGGACTAGCGGGATGTACGAGCAGTACTTC. The encoded protein is CASSQDLAGTSGMYEQYF. J is TRBJ2-7 and V is TRBV4-2; 13 nucleotides align to TRBD2. V lost 0 bases and J lost 4; bases outside the gene matches: 9. In germline, CDR1 is LGHNA, CDR2 YNFKEQ. The CDR3 has 18 amino acids.

This rearrangement joins TRBV7-9 to TRBJ1-1, with 9 bases identical to TRBD1. Germline trimming cut 1 base from V and 0 bases from J; bases unmatched to any gene: 6. This CDR3 has 17 residues. Germline V lookup: CDR1 SEHNR, CDR2 FQNEAQ (reference sequence). The CDR3 here is CASSLVGTGFMNTEAFF. CDR3 DNA sequence: TGTGCCAGCAGCTTAGTTGGGACAGGGTTTATGAACACTGAAGCTTTCTTT.

The chain links TRBV29-1 to TRBJ1-1; D unclear. The germline gives CDR1 SQVTM, CDR2 ANQGSEA. With 5 bases removed from V and 1 base from J, the gap between germline ends came to 17 bases. The CDR3 covers 15 residues. This CDR3 is CSVFGRTVENTEAFF. The CDR3 DNA is TGCAGCGTTTTCGGACGGACCGTCGAGAACACTGAAGCTTTCTTT.

The CDR3: CASSEAGGAVGELFF. In DNA, the CDR3 is TGTGCCAGCAGTGAGGCAGGGGGCGCGGTCGGGGAGCTGTTTTTT. V gene TRBV2 combines with J gene TRBJ2-2, with TRBD1 identical over 8 bases. CDR1 is SNHLY and CDR2 is FYNNEI in the germline V gene. The CDR3 contains 15 residues. J was trimmed by 7 bases and V by 3 bases; bases with no gene match: 7. The variable domain in full, completed from reference TRBV2 and TRBJ2-2, reads EPEVTQTPSHQVTQMGQEVILRCVPISNHLYFYWYRQILGQKVEFLVSFYNNEISEKSEIFDDQFSVERPDGSNFTLKIRSTKLEDSAMYFCASSEAGGAVGELFFGEGSRLTVL.

The chain recombines TRBV7-9 with TRBJ1-6; 9 bases map to TRBD1. After removal of 5 bases from V and 10 bases from J, the junction contained 6 bases not matched to a gene. CDR1 is SEHNR, CDR2 FQNEAQ, per germline (reference sequence). The CDR3 contains 14 residues. In DNA, the CDR3 is TGTGCCAGCAGCATAGGGGACAGGGACTCACCCCTCCACTTT. This translates into CASSIGDRDSPLHF.

The chain recombines TRBV28 with TRBJ2-7, with 8 bases identical to TRBD2. Germline CDR1 and CDR2: MDHEN and SYDVKM. Germline trimming cut 7 bases from V and 5 bases from J; bases unmatched to any gene: 16. The CDR3 covers 16 residues. CDR3 sequence (DNA): TGTGCCAGCATCCGAACGGGGGGGACCCAGGTCAACGAGCAGTACTTC. It codes for CASIRTGGTQVNEQYF.

The J gene is TRBJ1-4, the V gene TRBV6-5; 10 bases align to TRBD1. V shed 4 bases, J shed 4 bases, and the junction held 6 bases outside the gene matches. Germline lookup yields CDR1 MNHEY and CDR2 SVGAGI. The CDR3 length is 16 residues. CDR3 protein: CASSSLGTGDNEKLFF. For the CDR3, the DNA is TGTGCCAGCAGTTCCCTCGGGACAGGGGATAATGAAAAACTGTTTTTT.

V usage is TRBV7-2 and J usage is TRBJ2-1; tentative D call: TRBD1 (6 bases). Trimming removed 6 bases at V and 6 bases at J, with 12 bases between. This CDR3 spans 13 amino acids. Germline CDR1 SGHTA, CDR2 FQGNSA. As DNA, the CDR3 is TGTGCCAGCAGAACGACAGGAACCAATGAGCAGTTCTTC. Its translation is CASRTTGTNEQFF.

The chain employs TRBV7-9 and TRBJ1-1; 8 positions match TRBD1. The CDR3 runs 14 residues. V was clipped by 5 bases and J by 11 bases; unmatched bases: 13. In germline, CDR1 is SEHNR, CDR2 FQNEAQ (reference sequence). The CDR3 loop reads CASSPGQEYAGAFF. CDR3 in DNA: TGTGCCAGCAGCCCGGGACAGGAGTACGCCGGGGCTTTCTTT.

The table lists this clone with a few counts. The genes are TRBV14 and TRBJ2-1; D could derive from TRBD1 or TRBD2 (7 bases each). V was cut by 4 bases and J by 4 bases, with 14 bases left in between. The CDR3 has 15 amino acids. Germline CDR1 reads SGHDN; CDR2 reads FVKESK. CDR3 protein: CASSRGGQIYNEQFF. CDR3 in DNA: TGTGCCAGCAGCCGCGGGGGACAGATTTACAATGAGCAGTTCTTC.

The chain combines TRBV12-5 with TRBJ2-5; D is possibly TRBD1 or TRBD2 (5 bases each). The J call may be wrong; the DNA end is better matched by TRBJ2-7. CDR3 size: 15 residues. The germline gives CDR1 LGHNT, CDR2 FRNRAP. CDR3 sequence reads: CASGPDRGSYYEQYF. CDR3 bases: TGTGCTAGTGGTCCGGACCGGGGCTCATACTACGAGCAGTACTTC.

The V and J genes are TRBV5-1 and TRBJ2-7, with 8 nucleotides matching TRBD2. Trimming cost V 1 base and J 5 bases; bases outside gene matches: 8. The CDR3 is made up of 15 amino acids. Germline V gene lookup returns CDR1 SGHRS and CDR2 YFSETQ. CDR3 residues: CASSLNTGRVNEQYF. In nucleotides, the CDR3 is TGCGCCAGCAGCTTGAATACCGGGAGGGTTAACGAGCAGTACTTC. Based on the CDR3 plus reference TRBV5-1 and TRBJ2-7, the full variable domain is KAGVTQTPRYLIKTRGQQVTLSCSPISGHRSVSWYQQTPGQGLQFLFEYFSETQRNKGNFPGRFSGRQFSNSRSEMNVSTLELGDSALYLCASSLNTGRVNEQYFGPGTRLTVT.

The J gene is TRBJ1-2, the V gene TRBV7-2; 7 bases align to TRBD1. The germline CDR1 and CDR2 sequences are SGHTA and FQGNSA. V dropped 5 bases and J dropped 8; count of bases not matched to a gene: 8. CDR3 length: 13 amino acids. This chain's CDR3 is CASSPRQGAGYTF. As DNA, the CDR3 is TGTGCCAGCAGCCCACGACAGGGCGCCGGCTACACCTTC.

The chain joins TRBV5-6 to TRBJ2-4, with 7 bases fitting TRBD2. The CDR3 consists of 15 residues. Germline values: CDR1 SGHDT, CDR2 YYEEEE. V trimming: 6 bases; J trimming: 1 base; junction bases outside the gene matches: 7. CDR3 region: CASTNLAVAKNIQYF. The DNA for the CDR3 is TGTGCCAGCACCAATCTAGCGGTGGCCAAAAACATTCAGTACTTC.

V is TRBV10-1 and J is TRBJ1-1, with D perhaps TRBD1 (5 bases). CDR1 and CDR2 from the germline V gene are WNHNN and SYGVQD (reference sequence). V was trimmed by 6 bases and J by 4 bases, leaving 9 bases between them. The CDR3 spans 12 residues. The DNA for the CDR3 is TGCGCCAGCAGAGGGACTACCACTGAAGCTTTCTTT. Translated: CASRGTTTEAFF.

This sequence joins TRBV7-8 and TRBJ2-2, with 10 positions matching TRBD1. V gave up 2 bases and J gave up 3 bases; unmatched junction bases: 9. Germline CDR1 is SGHVS and CDR2 is FQNEAQ. The CDR3 spans 18 residues. This CDR3 is CASSLRDRGPGDTGELFF. DNA of the CDR3: TGTGCCAGCAGCTTAAGGGACAGGGGTCCGGGCGACACCGGGGAGCTGTTTTTT.

This clone was seen just once. The rearrangement joins TRBV5-4 to TRBJ1-1, with 9 bases fitting TRBD1. The CDR3 totals 15 residues. Germline lookup yields CDR1 SGHNT and CDR2 YYREEE (reference sequence). The trim removed 4 bases at V and 10 bases at J, leaving 14 bases unmatched. CDR3 in amino acids: CASSLPPGDRGGAFF. CDR3 in DNA: TGTGCCAGCAGCCTCCCACCCGGCGACAGGGGGGGAGCTTTCTTT. Full variable domain (rest looked up from reference TRBV5-4 and TRBJ1-1): ETGVTQSPTHLIKTRGQQVTLRCSSQSGHNTVSWYQQALGQGPQFIFQYYREEENGRGNFPPRFSGLQFPNYSSELNVNALELDDSALYLCASSLPPGDRGGAFFGQGTRLTVV.

This clone was picked up a small number of times. V and J are TRBV7-3 and TRBJ2-1; 9 nucleotides agree with TRBD2. CDR1 SGHTA and CDR2 FQGTGA come from the germline V gene. This CDR3 region has 17 residues. J gave up 8 bases and V 5 bases, and 16 bases lay outside the gene matches. CDR3: CASSQNGGGRARDEQFF. CDR3 in DNA: TGTGCCAGCAGCCAAAATGGGGGCGGGAGGGCCAGGGATGAGCAGTTCTTC.

CDR3 protein: CASSLDGGGFQPQHF. The CDR3 DNA reads TGCGCCAGCAGCTTGGATGGGGGCGGGTTTCAGCCCCAGCATTTT. The chain links TRBV5-1 to TRBJ1-5, with D possibly being TRBD1 (6 bases). Trimming removed 0 bases from V and 6 bases from J, with 13 bases in between. In germline, CDR1 is SGHRS, CDR2 YFSETQ. The CDR3 contains 15 residues.